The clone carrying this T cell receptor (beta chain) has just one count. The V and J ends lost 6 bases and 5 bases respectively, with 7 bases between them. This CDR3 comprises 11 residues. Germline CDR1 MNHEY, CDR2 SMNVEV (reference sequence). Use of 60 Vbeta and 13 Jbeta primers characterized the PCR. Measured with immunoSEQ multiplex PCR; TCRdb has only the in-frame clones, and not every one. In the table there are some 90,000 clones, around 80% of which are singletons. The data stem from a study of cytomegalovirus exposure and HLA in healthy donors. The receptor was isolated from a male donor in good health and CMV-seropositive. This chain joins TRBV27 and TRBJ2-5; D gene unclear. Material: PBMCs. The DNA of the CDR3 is TGTGCCAGCAGGTCGAGGGAGACCCAGTACTTC. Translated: CASRSRETQYF.